Following are 31 T cell receptor beta chains from one sample sequenced in a study of CD8 T cells in ankylosing spondylitis. Findings and limits, study-wide: Within ankylosing spondylitis blood, a TCR beta motif made up of under 10 highly homologous variants appeared to be characteristic.

Each CDR3 protein is one row after TCRdb ran MiXCR on the 5' RACE reads. This table has 350,000 to 550,000 distinct CDR3 sequences, more than 25% appearing once. Antigens of these TCRs are unknown. Material for sequencing was blood, either unsorted or a sorted T cell fraction (not recorded which). These receptors were collected from a male donor with ankylosing spondylitis.

This clonotype has more than one count but fewer than ten. The CDR3, as DNA: TGTGCCAGCAGCTCTTTTAGCGGGAGCGGCTTCCACGAGACCCAGTACTTC. This translates into CASSSFSGSGFHETQYF. The chain joins TRBV11-2 to TRBJ2-5, with 9 nucleotides matching TRBD2. The CDR3 is made up of 17 amino acids. CDR1 is SGHAT, CDR2 FQNNGV, per germline. V lost 4 bases, J lost 5 bases, and 14 bases stayed unmatched.

The chain employs TRBV4-1 and TRBJ2-3, with 8 bases identical to TRBD2. The CDR3 has 16 amino acids. Germline V gene data show CDR1 as MGHRA and CDR2 as YSYEKL. The ends lost 1 base at V and 2 bases at J; junction bases unmatched: 5. Here the CDR3 DNA reads TGCGCCAGCAGCCAAGTTCCAGCGGGGGCCACAGATACGCAGTATTTT. This gives the protein CASSQVPAGATDTQYF.

This clonotype was counted a few times. The V gene is TRBV6-2 or TRBV6-3, the J gene TRBJ2-3, with a tentative D call TRBD2 (5 bases). The germline gives CDR1 MNHEY, CDR2 SVGEGT. The CDR3 consists of 14 residues. V lost 6 bases to trimming and J lost 5 bases, with 15 bases between them. The CDR3 sequence is CASSSGSGVDTQYF. The CDR3 DNA follows: TGTGCCAGCAGCTCTGGGAGTGGGGTAGATACGCAGTATTTT.

The rearrangement joins TRBV20-1 to TRBJ2-1, with 13 bases that match TRBD2. The junction had 2 bases not matched to a gene; V was cut back by 1 base and J by 2 bases. This CDR3 has 16 residues. Germline V gene sequence: CDR1 DFQATT, CDR2 SNEGSKA (reference sequence). Here the CDR3 DNA reads TGCAGTGCTAGAGTGACTAGCGGGAGGACCTACAATGAGCAGTTCTTC. It translates to CSARVTSGRTYNEQFF.

This clonotype occurred a few times. The chain carries TRBV12-5 and TRBJ2-1; 13 bases agree with TRBD2. The CDR3 runs to 15 residues. Trimming cost V 7 bases and J 8 bases; bases outside gene matches: 8. Germline loops: CDR1 LGHNT, CDR2 FRNRAP. CDR3 DNA sequence: TGTGCTAGTGTCGGGACTAGCGGGGCCGAGGATGAGCAGTTCTTC. Its translation is CASVGTSGAEDEQFF. The whole variable domain, remainder taken from reference TRBV12-5 and TRBJ2-1, is DARVTQTPRHKVTEMGQEVTMRCQPILGHNTVFWYRQTMMQGLELLAYFRNRAPLDDSGMPKDRFSAEMPDATLATLKIQPSEPRDSAVYFCASVGTSGAEDEQFFGPGTRLTVL.

This clonotype was recorded at least ten times. The rearrangement links TRBV20-1 to TRBJ2-1, with TRBD2 matching 14 bases. This CDR3 region has 14 residues. J was trimmed by 10 bases and V by 6 bases; bases with no gene match: 8. Germline V gene lookup returns CDR1 DFQATT and CDR2 SNEGSKA (reference sequence). CDR3 protein: CSAMGLAGVLEQFF. DNA for the CDR3: TGCAGTGCAATGGGACTAGCGGGAGTATTGGAGCAGTTCTTC.

The chain couples TRBV20-1 to TRBJ1-2; 9 nucleotides align to TRBD1. Trimming removed 6 bases from V and 4 bases from J; junction bases left unmatched: 6. The germline CDR1 and CDR2 sequences are DFQATT and SNEGSKA (reference sequence). CDR3 length: 13 residues. DNA of the CDR3: TGCAGTGCCAGGACAGGGGATATCTATGGCTACACCTTC. Protein product: CSARTGDIYGYTF.

The chain combines TRBV6-2 or TRBV6-3 with TRBJ1-5; possible D gene TRBD1, 6 bases. From germline, CDR1 is MNHEY and CDR2 SVGEGT. The CDR3 sequence is 14 residues long. Trimming pared 1 base from V and 4 bases from J, leaving 8 bases between. As DNA, the CDR3 is TGTGCCAGCAGTTACTGGACAGTGAATCAGCCCCAGCATTTT. Protein: CASSYWTVNQPQHF.

The sample holds a few counts of this clonotype. Given a much more abundant clone one base away, this may be a read error. J is TRBJ1-1 and V is TRBV5-1, with 7 bases lining up with TRBD1. Per the germline V gene, CDR1 is SGHRS and CDR2 is YFSETQ. The CDR3 runs 14 residues. With 4 bases clipped from V and 1 base from J, the junction kept 4 bases outside the gene matches. CDR3 sequence (DNA): TGCGCCAGCAGCGCCGGGACAGAGAACACTGAAGCTTTCTTT. Its translation: CASSAGTENTEAFF.

There are many counts of this clonotype. The chain combines TRBV29-1 with TRBJ1-2, with D unclear. Per germline, CDR1 SQVTM and CDR2 ANQGSEA. V lost 0 bases, J lost 7 bases, and 9 bases lay in between. The CDR3 has 12 amino acids. The CDR3 bases are TGCAGCGTTGAAGAGGGATGGTCTGGCTACACCTTC. As protein: CSVEEGWSGYTF. The full variable domain, with the rest looked up from reference TRBV29-1 and TRBJ1-2, is SAVISQKPSRDICQRGTSLTIQCQVDSQVTMMFWYRQQPGQSLTLIATANQGSEATYESGFVIDKFPISRPNLTFSTLTVSNMSPEDSSIYLCSVEEGWSGYTFGSGTRLTVV.

This chain connects TRBV7-8 to TRBJ2-6; the D is unclear. Trimming stripped 6 bases from V and 2 bases from J, with 14 bases between. The CDR3 runs 16 residues. Germline assignment: CDR1 SGHVS and CDR2 FQNEAQ. CDR3 in DNA: TGTGCCAGCAGTCTGTCTCAGGCAGCTGGGGCCAACGTCCTGACTTTC. Encoded protein: CASSLSQAAGANVLTF.

The chain couples TRBV18 to TRBJ2-7; 10 bases are a match to TRBD2. Losses at the gene ends were 10 bases for V and 4 bases for J; bases not matched to a gene: 19. There are 17 residues in the CDR3. The germline gives CDR1 KGHSH, CDR2 LQKENI. DNA for the CDR3: TGTGCCACCAGTGATCTTAAAGCTAGCGGGAGTATGTACGAGCAGTACTTC. Translating gives CATSDLKASGSMYEQYF.

This rearrangement joins TRBV5-1 to TRBJ2-7; D call uncertain. The V end was cut by 4 bases, the J end by 3 bases, with 11 bases between. CDR1 and CDR2 (germline): SGHRS, YFSETQ. The CDR3 is made up of 13 amino acids. The CDR3 loop reads CASSLLSSYEQYF. The CDR3, as DNA: TGCGCCAGCAGCCTGCTATCGAGCTACGAGCAGTACTTC. Full variable domain (outside the CDR3, taken from reference TRBV5-1 and TRBJ2-7): KAGVTQTPRYLIKTRGQQVTLSCSPISGHRSVSWYQQTPGQGLQFLFEYFSETQRNKGNFPGRFSGRQFSNSRSEMNVSTLELGDSALYLCASSLLSSYEQYFGPGTRLTVT.

This clonotype was observed a handful of times. The chain is built from TRBV28 and TRBJ2-3; D might be TRBD1 (6 bases). This CDR3 spans 14 amino acids. Trimming cost V 3 bases and J 1 base, with 8 bases left between them. Per the germline V gene, CDR1 is MDHEN and CDR2 is SYDVKM. The CDR3 DNA sequence: TGTGCCAGCAGTTTTCGACAGGGCACAGATACGCAGTATTTT. It specifies CASSFRQGTDTQYF.

This chain links TRBV12-3 or TRBV12-4 with TRBJ2-1; 13 bases agree with TRBD2. The CDR3 runs 19 residues. After removal of 4 bases from V and 4 bases from J, the junction contained 13 bases not matched to a gene. CDR3 in DNA: TGTGCCAGCAGTTCCAGCGGGGGACTAGCGGGAAGGAAGTACAATGAGCAGTTCTTC. The encoded protein is CASSSSGGLAGRKYNEQFF.

The genes are TRBV20-1 and TRBJ2-3; 9 bases line up with TRBD2. The CDR3 covers 16 residues. Trimming at V came to 5 bases and at J to 2 bases, leaving 11 bases not matched to a gene. Germline CDR1 and CDR2: DFQATT and SNEGSKA (reference sequence). The CDR3 nucleotides read TGCAGTGCTCTCCCCCACCTAGCGGGATTCACAGATACGCAGTATTTT. As protein: CSALPHLAGFTDTQYF.

The V and J genes are TRBV4-1 and TRBJ2-2, with 14 bases aligning to TRBD2. The CDR3 length is 17 residues. V shed 1 base and J 4 bases; nucleotides not matched to a gene: 2. In germline, CDR1 is MGHRA, CDR2 YSYEKL. CDR3 region: CASSQGTSGRITGELFF. DNA for the CDR3: TGCGCCAGCAGCCAAGGGACTAGCGGGAGGATCACCGGGGAGCTGTTTTTT.

The sample holds a few counts of this clonotype. This sequence joins TRBV5-1 and TRBJ2-4; D possibly matches TRBD1 or TRBD2 (6 bases each). Trimming removed 4 bases from V and 5 bases from J, with 19 bases in between. This CDR3 spans 16 amino acids. Germline assignment: CDR1 SGHRS and CDR2 YFSETQ. This chain's CDR3 is CASSNLGGAGQNIQYF. CDR3 in DNA: TGCGCCAGCAGCAACCTCGGGGGCGCGGGCCAAAACATTCAGTACTTC.

This clonotype was counted a few times. This chain joins TRBV7-8 and TRBJ1-5; possibly TRBD1 for D (5 bases). Trimming took 5 bases from V and 3 from J, leaving 11 bases between them. This CDR3 is built from 14 residues. Germline assignment: CDR1 SGHVS and CDR2 FQNEAQ. CDR3 sequence reads: CASSQDSFNQPQHF. CDR3 in DNA: TGTGCCAGCAGCCAAGACAGCTTCAATCAGCCCCAGCATTTT.

J is TRBJ2-7 and V is TRBV5-1, with 13 bases that match TRBD2. The CDR3 has 15 amino acids. V was pared by 5 bases and J by 5 bases, with 7 bases of the junction left unmatched. Per germline, CDR1 SGHRS and CDR2 YFSETQ. The CDR3 sequence: CASRPTSGRGHEQYF. For the CDR3, the DNA is TGCGCCAGCAGACCTACTAGCGGGAGGGGCCACGAGCAGTACTTC.

The chain uses TRBV20-1 and TRBJ2-2; 9 positions agree with TRBD2. V lost 1 base, J lost 6 bases, and 9 bases stayed unmatched. This CDR3 comprises 16 residues. Germline V CDR1 and CDR2: DFQATT, SNEGSKA (reference sequence). The CDR3 bases are TGCAGTGCTAGAGGGGCTGGACTAGCGATGGCCGGGGAGCTGTTTTTT. It encodes CSARGAGLAMAGELFF.

This clonotype was seen a handful of times. This rearrangement joins TRBV12-5 to TRBJ1-1; D is unclear. The CDR3 length is 13 residues. V dropped 3 bases and J dropped 0 bases, with 5 bases sitting between them. Germline CDR1 and CDR2: LGHNT and FRNRAP. CDR3 sequence: CASGFQLNTEAFF. CDR3 coding DNA: TGTGCTAGTGGTTTCCAACTGAACACTGAAGCTTTCTTT.

This chain connects TRBV12-3 or TRBV12-4 to TRBJ1-1; D is unclear. This CDR3 contains 14 residues. Trimming removed 2 bases at V and 1 base at J, with 8 bases between. This CDR3 reads CASSLSGRNTEAFF. The DNA of the CDR3 is TGTGCCAGCAGTTTATCGGGCAGGAACACTGAAGCTTTCTTT.

Details on this clonotype: The junction does not match germline at one end; this may be a read error. This chain connects TRBV5-1 to TRBJ2-1; the D gene is possibly TRBD2 (5 bases). The CDR3 loop spans 13 amino acids. In germline, CDR1 is SGHRS, CDR2 YFSETQ. CDR3 in DNA: TGCGCCTGCAGCTTGGACTGGAACAATGAGCAGTTCTTC. Amino acid sequence: CACSLDWNNEQFF.

The chain combines TRBV12-3 or TRBV12-4 with TRBJ2-3; TRBD2 matches 7 bases. This CDR3 is built from 15 residues. V lost 6 bases and J lost 2; bases outside the gene matches: 8. The CDR3 is CASRPPAGPTDTQYF. The CDR3 DNA reads TGTGCCAGCAGACCTCCAGCGGGACCCACAGATACGCAGTATTTT.

This chain joins TRBV20-1 and TRBJ2-4; D is uncertain. CDR1 is DFQATT and CDR2 is SNEGSKA in the germline V gene (reference sequence). V lost 0 bases and J 2 bases, leaving 11 bases between the germline ends. The CDR3 spans 15 residues. CDR3 DNA sequence: TGCAGTGCTAGAGATCTCAGAGGTTCCAAAAACATTCAGTACTTC. This encodes CSARDLRGSKNIQYF.

The chain employs TRBV20-1 and TRBJ2-2; 11 bases map to TRBD2. This CDR3 has 16 amino acids. The V segment lost 6 bases and the J segment 4 bases; nucleotides outside the gene matches: 10. Germline-derived CDR1 and CDR2 are DFQATT and SNEGSKA (reference sequence). CDR3 coding DNA: TGCAGTGCCCCCCCACTAGCGGGAGCGGGCACCGGGGAGCTGTTTTTT. Translating gives CSAPPLAGAGTGELFF.

This clonotype was counted at least ten times. The rearrangement joins TRBV12-3 or TRBV12-4 to TRBJ1-2; D unclear. Trimming cost V 2 bases and J 2 bases, with 6 bases left between them. CDR3 length: 13 residues. CDR3 nucleotide sequence: TGTGCCAGCAGTTTATTAAAGAACTATGGCTACACCTTC. Translated, it gives CASSLLKNYGYTF.

V usage is TRBV27 and J usage is TRBJ1-2; maybe TRBD1 (6 bases). CDR1 is MNHEY and CDR2 is SMNVEV in the germline V gene (reference sequence). Trimming stripped 5 bases from V and 8 bases from J, with 18 bases between. This CDR3 spans 14 amino acids. CDR3 loop: CASSNRGGAEGYTF. DNA for the CDR3: TGTGCCAGCAGTAACAGAGGGGGGGCGGAGGGCTACACCTTC.

The chain employs TRBV6-2 or TRBV6-3 and TRBJ2-2; D is possibly TRBD2 (6 bases). V dropped 0 bases and J dropped 7 bases, with 15 bases sitting between them. CDR3 size: 16 residues. Germline-derived CDR1 and CDR2 are MNHEY and SVGEGT. This chain's CDR3 is CASSYSGTSEVGELFF. As DNA, the CDR3 is TGTGCCAGCAGTTACTCCGGGACTTCAGAGGTCGGGGAGCTGTTTTTT.

The chain links TRBV6-1 to TRBJ1-5; D is possibly TRBD1 (5 bases). Trimming left V 5 bases short and J 2 bases short, with 13 bases between. The CDR3 totals 15 residues. Germline V gene data show CDR1 as MNHNS and CDR2 as SASEGT. The CDR3 here is CASSQGRVGNQPQHF. In nucleotides, the CDR3 is TGTGCCAGCAGTCAGGGCAGGGTGGGCAATCAGCCCCAGCATTTT.